This T cell receptor beta chain appears in the sequencing data of a study of shared clonotypes between healthy human individuals. Trimming removed 0 bases from V and 4 bases from J, with 10 bases in between. Germline CDR1 is MDHEN and CDR2 is SYDVKM. The CDR3 is 15 residues long. As regards this clone: The antigen remains undetermined.

Study-wide results and limits: Non-shared clonotypes were found to have lower generation probabilities than the clonotypes that were shared by all four of the sorted-subset donors. Researchers sampled blood only, noting tissue repertoires likely differ. Memory subsets had estimated richness that was generally smaller than that of naive subsets.

The data were produced by immunoSEQ multiplex PCR, yet TCRdb's version contains in-frame clones alone and is incomplete. The data hold over a million clones, with around 82% observed a single time. Both subsets, CD45RA+ naive and CD45RA-negative memory, were split from the CD4+ cells. Source material: memory CD4+ T cells from PBMCs. The subset denotes: CD45RA-negative fraction. The chain carries TRBV28 and TRBJ1-3, with D maybe TRBD1 (5 bases). This TCR derives from a man in his late teens or twenties in good health. Some clones in this sample may be carry-over from other donors' samples. Here the CDR3 DNA reads TGTGCCAGCAGTTTATGGGGGGTGGAGGGAAACACCATATATTTT. Protein: CASSLWGVEGNTIYF. The variable domain in full, with the rest retrieved from reference TRBV28 and TRBJ1-3, is DVKVTQSSRYLVKRTGEKVFLECVQDMDHENMFWYRQDPGLGLRLIYFSYDVKMKEKGDIPEGYSVSREKKERFSLILESASTNQTSMYLCASSLWGVEGNTIYFGEGSWLTVV.